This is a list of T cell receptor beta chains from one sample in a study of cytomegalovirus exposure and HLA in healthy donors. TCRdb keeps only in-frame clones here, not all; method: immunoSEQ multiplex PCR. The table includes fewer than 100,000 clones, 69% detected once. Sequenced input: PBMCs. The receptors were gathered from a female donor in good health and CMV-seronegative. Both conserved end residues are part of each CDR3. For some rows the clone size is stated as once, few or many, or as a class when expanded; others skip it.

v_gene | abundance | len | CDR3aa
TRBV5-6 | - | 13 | CASSQGQTYEQYF
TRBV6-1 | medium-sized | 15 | CASSETSGGTDTQYF
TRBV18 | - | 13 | CASSEGSSEKLFF
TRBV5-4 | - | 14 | CASSLHSLNTEAFF
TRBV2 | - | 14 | CASRAGIQQETQYF
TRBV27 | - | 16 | CASSSTPRTAQVWQYF
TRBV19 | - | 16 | CASSSRDLVSNQPQHF
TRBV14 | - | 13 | CASSQDTGYEQYF
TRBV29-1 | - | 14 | CSVEATGPSYEQYF
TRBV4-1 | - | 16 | CASSQDPGIMNTEAFF
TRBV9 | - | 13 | CASSAGSNQPQHF
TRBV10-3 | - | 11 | CAARDDTEAFF
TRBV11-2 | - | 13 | CASSLAGTDTQYF
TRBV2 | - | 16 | CASRRLAGDYKNIQYF
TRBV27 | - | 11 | CASSFRGEQFF
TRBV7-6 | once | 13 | CASSRDFSDTQYF
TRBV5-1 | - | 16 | CASSIPLLVGTDTQYF
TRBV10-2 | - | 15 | CASREGQISNQPQHF
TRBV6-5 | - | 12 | CATGGSNQPQHF
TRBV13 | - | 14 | CASSLAGEQREQYF
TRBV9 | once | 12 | CASSQGLETQYF
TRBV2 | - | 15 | CASRPQTGGATEAFF
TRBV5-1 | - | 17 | CASSLDLMRTSSYEQYF
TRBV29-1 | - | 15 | CSVAQTGEGNQPQHF
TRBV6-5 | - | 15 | CATSDRQANNYGYTF
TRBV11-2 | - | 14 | CASSLDLRIDTQYF
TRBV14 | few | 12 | CASSQLNKKAFF
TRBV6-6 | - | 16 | CASRGRRGWDTGELFF
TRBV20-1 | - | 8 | CSARGTSF
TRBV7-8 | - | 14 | CASSPGQGSPEAFF
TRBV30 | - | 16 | CASKGGLQVGNTEAFF